The 25 T cell receptor beta chains reported below all come from one sample, sequenced in a study of T cells in Graves' hyperthyroidism and ophthalmopathy. TCR beta CDR3 regions were amplified from RNA. First-round RT-PCR of the TCR CDR3 relied on the HTBI primer set. TCRdb reprocessed the multiplex PCR reads via MiXCR and lists one record per CDR3 protein. The data contain 550,000 to 800,000 distinct CDR3 sequences, 16% of them singletons. The specimen was blood. These receptors originate from a man aged 18-30 years with Graves' hyperthyroidism.

This clonotype was seen only a few times. The chain couples TRBV5-1 to TRBJ2-1; TRBD2 agrees at 12 bases. CDR1 is SGHRS and CDR2 is YFSETQ in the germline V gene. Trimming cost V 1 base and J 8 bases; bases outside gene matches: 7. The CDR3 contains 16 residues. DNA of the CDR3: TGCGCCAGCAGCTTGATACTAGCGGGAGGAGTAGATGAGCAGTTCTTC. It encodes CASSLILAGGVDEQFF.

The table lists this clonotype with a few counts. The chain employs TRBV28 and TRBJ2-1, with 8 bases lining up with TRBD2. This CDR3 comprises 17 residues. Germline V gives CDR1 MDHEN, CDR2 SYDVKM. V lost 3 bases and J lost 3; bases outside the gene matches: 10. CDR3 DNA sequence: TGTGCCAGCAGTTTTGAGGGGAGCGGGAGTATCTACAATGAGCAGTTCTTC. Translation: CASSFEGSGSIYNEQFF.

CDR3 coding DNA: TGTGCCAGCAGCTTTCATCCAGGCAGCAATCAGCCCCAGCATTTT. It codes for CASSFHPGSNQPQHF. The chain uses TRBV5-5 and TRBJ1-5; no firm D call. V was trimmed by 2 bases and J by 1 base, leaving 10 bases between them. This CDR3 has 15 residues. Germline CDR1 SGHKS, CDR2 YYEKEE (reference sequence).

This sequence joins TRBV14 and TRBJ1-3; 9 bases are shared with TRBD1. The V gene end was trimmed by 1 base and the J gene end by 2 bases; junction bases not matched to a gene: 6. The germline V gene encodes CDR1 SGHDN and CDR2 FVKESK. The CDR3 runs 17 residues. Here the CDR3 DNA reads TGTGCCAGCAGCCAAGCCTTCAGGACAGGGGCTGGAAACACCATATATTTT. Encoded protein: CASSQAFRTGAGNTIYF.

This clonotype was picked up a small number of times. The CDR3 sequence: CASSSPGQGKNTIYF. CDR3 nucleotides: TGTGCCAGCAGCTCCCCGGGACAGGGAAAAAACACCATATATTTT. V usage is TRBV9 and J usage is TRBJ1-3, with 9 bases that match TRBD1. The CDR3 is 15 residues long. Trimming cost V 4 bases and J 6 bases; bases outside gene matches: 8. The germline V gene encodes CDR1 SGDLS and CDR2 YYNGEE.

This clonotype was picked up many times. The genes are TRBV6-1 and TRBJ1-2; no firm D call. Germline V gene lookup returns CDR1 MNHNS and CDR2 SASEGT. Between the trimmed V and J ends, which lost 1 base and 4 bases, there was a span of 16 bases. The CDR3 length is 16 residues. This CDR3 reads CASSEGARTLLYGYTF. CDR3 DNA sequence: TGTGCCAGCAGTGAAGGGGCCAGGACTCTCCTCTATGGCTACACCTTC.

In this sample, this clonotype turned up a few times. The genes are TRBV18 and TRBJ2-7; tentative D call: TRBD1 (6 bases). The CDR3 spans 15 residues. Germline V gene data show CDR1 as KGHSH and CDR2 as LQKENI. The V end lost 1 base, the J end lost 7 bases, and 17 bases lay between the germline ends. The CDR3 DNA reads TGTGCCAGCTCACCACGACAGGTTCGATCAGGGGAGCAGTACTTC. Translated: CASSPRQVRSGEQYF.

Worth noting for this clonotype: Possible read error: a much larger clone is one base away. The J gene is TRBJ1-6, the V gene TRBV27; the match to TRBD1 covers 7 bases. Germline lookup yields CDR1 MNHEY and CDR2 SMNVEV (reference sequence). Unmatched junction bases numbered 7, after V lost 10 bases and J lost 4 bases. This CDR3 is built from 14 residues. The CDR3 DNA sequence: TGTGCCACCGAAAGGGGACAGTATAATTCACCCCTCCACTTT. Protein sequence: CATERGQYNSPLHF.

This clonotype appeared many times. CDR3 loop: CASSPQGLAETQYF. CDR3 sequence (DNA): TGTGCCAGCTCACCACAGGGACTAGCAGAGACCCAGTACTTC. V is TRBV18 and J is TRBJ2-5; the match to TRBD2 covers 9 bases. CDR1 is KGHSH, CDR2 LQKENI, per germline. The J segment lost 4 bases and the V segment lost 1 base, leaving 1 base of the junction unmatched. The CDR3 consists of 14 residues.

V usage is TRBV11-1 and J usage is TRBJ2-5; tentatively, D is TRBD1 or TRBD2 (5 bases each). The CDR3 is 15 residues long. Per germline, CDR1 SGHAT and CDR2 FQDESV (reference sequence). The V end lost 5 bases, the J end lost 1 base, and 14 bases lay between the germline ends. In DNA, the CDR3 is TGTGCCAGCAGCGCAAGAACAGGAGGCCAAGAGACCCAGTACTTC. It translates to CASSARTGGQETQYF.

This clonotype came up many times. The CDR3 nucleotides are TGTGCCAGCAGCTTAGATGGACTTGAGGGGAAACTGTTTTTT. This gives the protein CASSLDGLEGKLFF. V gene TRBV11-2 combines with J gene TRBJ1-4; a possible D gene is TRBD1 (5 bases). The CDR3 length is 14 residues. The germline CDR1 and CDR2 sequences are SGHAT and FQNNGV. With 0 bases removed from V and 11 bases from J, the gap between germline ends came to 13 bases. Combining the CDR3 with reference TRBV11-2 and TRBJ1-4 gives the whole variable domain EAGVAQSPRYKIIEKRQSVAFWCNPISGHATLYWYQQILGQGPKLLIQFQNNGVVDDSQLPKDRFSAERLKGVDSTLKIQPAKLEDSAVYLCASSLDGLEGKLFFGSGTQLSVL.

This clonotype was seen repeatedly, ten times or more. The chain recombines TRBV6-1 with TRBJ2-6; TRBD1 matches at 7 bases. Germline V lookup: CDR1 MNHNS, CDR2 SASEGT. This CDR3 comprises 19 residues. The V and J ends lost 2 bases and 0 bases, in that order; junction bases with no gene match: 10. The DNA of the CDR3 is TGTGCCAGCAGTGAATTTATAGGACAGGCCACCTCTGGGGCCAACGTCCTGACTTTC. This encodes CASSEFIGQATSGANVLTF.

This clonotype was seen many times. V usage is TRBV3-1 and J usage is TRBJ2-1; TRBD1 is a possible D gene (6 bases). V was clipped by 2 bases and J by 7 bases, with 9 bases between them. The CDR3 is 13 amino acids. Germline loops: CDR1 LGHDT, CDR2 YNNKEL (reference sequence). Here the CDR3 reads CASSQQGLNEQFF. The CDR3 DNA is TGTGCCAGCAGCCAACAGGGGTTGAATGAGCAGTTCTTC.

This clonotype was counted at least ten times. This chain connects TRBV20-1 to TRBJ2-3; the match to TRBD2 covers 8 bases. Trimming cost V 3 bases and J 4 bases; bases outside gene matches: 3. Germline V lookup: CDR1 DFQATT, CDR2 SNEGSKA (reference sequence). This CDR3 spans 13 amino acids. CDR3 coding DNA: TGCAGTGCTAGGAGCGGGAGCGCAGATACGCAGTATTTT. Translation gives CSARSGSADTQYF.

Concerning this clonotype itself: A much larger clone differs from this one at a single base, so this may be a read error. Without the conserved terminal phenylalanine or tryptophan, this CDR3 likely stems from a read error. The rearrangement joins TRBV7-2 to TRBJ2-7; D might be TRBD1 (6 bases). This CDR3 has 13 amino acids. Germline V CDR1 and CDR2: SGHTA, FQGNSA. Trimming took off 6 bases at V and 5 bases at J, with 14 bases between the two ends. CDR3 in amino acids: CASRTGGSDEQYL. CDR3 DNA: TGTGCCAGCAGGACAGGTGGTTCCGACGAGCAGTACCTC.

The rearrangement joins TRBV10-3 to TRBJ2-2; 12 nucleotides agree with TRBD2. Trimming took 6 bases from V and 4 from J; bases not matched to a gene: 12. The CDR3 has 18 amino acids. CDR1 and CDR2 from the germline V gene are ENHRY and SYGVKD. The CDR3 is CAISSTSRTSGTTGELFF. CDR3 bases: TGTGCCATCAGCTCAACCTCCAGGACTAGCGGGACCACCGGGGAGCTGTTTTTT.

The V call is TRBV4-1, the J call TRBJ2-5; D gene ambiguous. The CDR3 covers 13 residues. With 1 base removed from V and 9 bases from J, the gap between germline ends came to 12 bases. In germline, CDR1 is MGHRA, CDR2 YSYEKL. Here the CDR3 reads CASSQGPAGAQYF. CDR3 DNA sequence: TGCGCCAGCAGCCAAGGACCGGCTGGGGCCCAGTACTTC.

A few counts support this clonotype. The chain has TRBV2 and TRBJ2-5, with a tentative D call TRBD2 (5 bases). This CDR3 comprises 13 residues. Trimming took 5 bases from V and 4 from J, leaving 11 bases between them. The V gene's germline CDR1 is SNHLY and CDR2 FYNNEI. This CDR3 is CASSNGRAETQYF. The CDR3 nucleotides are TGTGCCAGCAGTAACGGGCGGGCAGAGACCCAGTACTTC.

J is TRBJ2-7 and V is TRBV18; 12 bases line up with TRBD1. The junction had 4 bases not matched to a gene; V was cut back by 1 base and J by 6 bases. Germline CDR1 reads KGHSH; CDR2 reads LQKENI. This CDR3 is built from 15 residues. This CDR3 reads CASSPLGTGGFEQYF. DNA for the CDR3: TGTGCCAGCTCACCACTCGGGACAGGGGGCTTCGAGCAGTACTTC.

The rearrangement joins TRBV19 to TRBJ2-2, with a tentative D call TRBD1 (5 bases). The CDR3 is 13 amino acids. V lost 9 bases, J lost 5 bases, and 13 bases lay in between. From germline, CDR1 is LNHDA and CDR2 SQIVND (reference sequence). The CDR3: CASSRRTTGELFF. The CDR3 region has the DNA TGTGCCAGCTCCCGAAGGACAACCGGGGAGCTGTTTTTT.

The CDR3 DNA follows: TGTGCCAGCAGTTTCCTCGGGACAGGGAACGAGCAGTACTTC. Residues: CASSFLGTGNEQYF. This chain uses TRBV2 with TRBJ2-7, with TRBD1 matching 9 bases. The germline gives CDR1 SNHLY, CDR2 FYNNEI. The CDR3 spans 14 residues. V gave up 5 bases and J gave up 5 bases; unmatched junction bases: 7.

The chain couples TRBV20-1 to TRBJ2-4; D perhaps matches TRBD2 (5 bases). V was pared by 3 bases and J by 3 bases, with 12 bases between. The CDR3 is 14 residues long. From germline, CDR1 is DFQATT and CDR2 SNEGSKA (reference sequence). This CDR3 is CSAREIRDKNIQYF. The CDR3, as DNA: TGCAGTGCTAGGGAGATCCGGGACAAAAACATTCAGTACTTC.

This clonotype was observed a single time. The chain carries TRBV20-1 and TRBJ2-3, with TRBD2 as a possible D gene (6 bases). With 5 bases removed from V and 1 base from J, the gap between germline ends came to 16 bases. CDR1 and CDR2 from the germline V gene are DFQATT and SNEGSKA (reference sequence). The length of the CDR3 is 15 residues. CDR3 loop: CSAARPGERTDTQYF. The CDR3 DNA is TGCAGTGCTGCACGACCGGGAGAACGCACAGATACGCAGTATTTT.

The J gene is TRBJ2-5, the V gene TRBV7-9; TRBD2 might be the D (6 bases). This CDR3 is 18 amino acids long. The V and J ends lost 6 bases and 3 bases respectively, with 26 bases between them. Germline-derived CDR1 and CDR2 are SEHNR and FQNEAQ (reference sequence). The CDR3, as DNA: TGTGCCAGCAGGTTTGGTGGGGGGAGAGGGGTTTCGGAAGAGACCCAGTACTTC. Its protein is CASRFGGGRGVSEETQYF.

Only a few counts were recorded for this clonotype. This sequence joins TRBV29-1 and TRBJ2-3; D might be TRBD2 (6 bases). Germline assignment: CDR1 SQVTM and CDR2 ANQGSEA. V was trimmed by 5 bases and J by 2 bases, leaving 14 bases between them. The CDR3 is made up of 14 amino acids. This CDR3 is CSVLPGLYTDTQYF. DNA for the CDR3: TGCAGCGTTCTTCCGGGACTGTACACAGATACGCAGTATTTT.